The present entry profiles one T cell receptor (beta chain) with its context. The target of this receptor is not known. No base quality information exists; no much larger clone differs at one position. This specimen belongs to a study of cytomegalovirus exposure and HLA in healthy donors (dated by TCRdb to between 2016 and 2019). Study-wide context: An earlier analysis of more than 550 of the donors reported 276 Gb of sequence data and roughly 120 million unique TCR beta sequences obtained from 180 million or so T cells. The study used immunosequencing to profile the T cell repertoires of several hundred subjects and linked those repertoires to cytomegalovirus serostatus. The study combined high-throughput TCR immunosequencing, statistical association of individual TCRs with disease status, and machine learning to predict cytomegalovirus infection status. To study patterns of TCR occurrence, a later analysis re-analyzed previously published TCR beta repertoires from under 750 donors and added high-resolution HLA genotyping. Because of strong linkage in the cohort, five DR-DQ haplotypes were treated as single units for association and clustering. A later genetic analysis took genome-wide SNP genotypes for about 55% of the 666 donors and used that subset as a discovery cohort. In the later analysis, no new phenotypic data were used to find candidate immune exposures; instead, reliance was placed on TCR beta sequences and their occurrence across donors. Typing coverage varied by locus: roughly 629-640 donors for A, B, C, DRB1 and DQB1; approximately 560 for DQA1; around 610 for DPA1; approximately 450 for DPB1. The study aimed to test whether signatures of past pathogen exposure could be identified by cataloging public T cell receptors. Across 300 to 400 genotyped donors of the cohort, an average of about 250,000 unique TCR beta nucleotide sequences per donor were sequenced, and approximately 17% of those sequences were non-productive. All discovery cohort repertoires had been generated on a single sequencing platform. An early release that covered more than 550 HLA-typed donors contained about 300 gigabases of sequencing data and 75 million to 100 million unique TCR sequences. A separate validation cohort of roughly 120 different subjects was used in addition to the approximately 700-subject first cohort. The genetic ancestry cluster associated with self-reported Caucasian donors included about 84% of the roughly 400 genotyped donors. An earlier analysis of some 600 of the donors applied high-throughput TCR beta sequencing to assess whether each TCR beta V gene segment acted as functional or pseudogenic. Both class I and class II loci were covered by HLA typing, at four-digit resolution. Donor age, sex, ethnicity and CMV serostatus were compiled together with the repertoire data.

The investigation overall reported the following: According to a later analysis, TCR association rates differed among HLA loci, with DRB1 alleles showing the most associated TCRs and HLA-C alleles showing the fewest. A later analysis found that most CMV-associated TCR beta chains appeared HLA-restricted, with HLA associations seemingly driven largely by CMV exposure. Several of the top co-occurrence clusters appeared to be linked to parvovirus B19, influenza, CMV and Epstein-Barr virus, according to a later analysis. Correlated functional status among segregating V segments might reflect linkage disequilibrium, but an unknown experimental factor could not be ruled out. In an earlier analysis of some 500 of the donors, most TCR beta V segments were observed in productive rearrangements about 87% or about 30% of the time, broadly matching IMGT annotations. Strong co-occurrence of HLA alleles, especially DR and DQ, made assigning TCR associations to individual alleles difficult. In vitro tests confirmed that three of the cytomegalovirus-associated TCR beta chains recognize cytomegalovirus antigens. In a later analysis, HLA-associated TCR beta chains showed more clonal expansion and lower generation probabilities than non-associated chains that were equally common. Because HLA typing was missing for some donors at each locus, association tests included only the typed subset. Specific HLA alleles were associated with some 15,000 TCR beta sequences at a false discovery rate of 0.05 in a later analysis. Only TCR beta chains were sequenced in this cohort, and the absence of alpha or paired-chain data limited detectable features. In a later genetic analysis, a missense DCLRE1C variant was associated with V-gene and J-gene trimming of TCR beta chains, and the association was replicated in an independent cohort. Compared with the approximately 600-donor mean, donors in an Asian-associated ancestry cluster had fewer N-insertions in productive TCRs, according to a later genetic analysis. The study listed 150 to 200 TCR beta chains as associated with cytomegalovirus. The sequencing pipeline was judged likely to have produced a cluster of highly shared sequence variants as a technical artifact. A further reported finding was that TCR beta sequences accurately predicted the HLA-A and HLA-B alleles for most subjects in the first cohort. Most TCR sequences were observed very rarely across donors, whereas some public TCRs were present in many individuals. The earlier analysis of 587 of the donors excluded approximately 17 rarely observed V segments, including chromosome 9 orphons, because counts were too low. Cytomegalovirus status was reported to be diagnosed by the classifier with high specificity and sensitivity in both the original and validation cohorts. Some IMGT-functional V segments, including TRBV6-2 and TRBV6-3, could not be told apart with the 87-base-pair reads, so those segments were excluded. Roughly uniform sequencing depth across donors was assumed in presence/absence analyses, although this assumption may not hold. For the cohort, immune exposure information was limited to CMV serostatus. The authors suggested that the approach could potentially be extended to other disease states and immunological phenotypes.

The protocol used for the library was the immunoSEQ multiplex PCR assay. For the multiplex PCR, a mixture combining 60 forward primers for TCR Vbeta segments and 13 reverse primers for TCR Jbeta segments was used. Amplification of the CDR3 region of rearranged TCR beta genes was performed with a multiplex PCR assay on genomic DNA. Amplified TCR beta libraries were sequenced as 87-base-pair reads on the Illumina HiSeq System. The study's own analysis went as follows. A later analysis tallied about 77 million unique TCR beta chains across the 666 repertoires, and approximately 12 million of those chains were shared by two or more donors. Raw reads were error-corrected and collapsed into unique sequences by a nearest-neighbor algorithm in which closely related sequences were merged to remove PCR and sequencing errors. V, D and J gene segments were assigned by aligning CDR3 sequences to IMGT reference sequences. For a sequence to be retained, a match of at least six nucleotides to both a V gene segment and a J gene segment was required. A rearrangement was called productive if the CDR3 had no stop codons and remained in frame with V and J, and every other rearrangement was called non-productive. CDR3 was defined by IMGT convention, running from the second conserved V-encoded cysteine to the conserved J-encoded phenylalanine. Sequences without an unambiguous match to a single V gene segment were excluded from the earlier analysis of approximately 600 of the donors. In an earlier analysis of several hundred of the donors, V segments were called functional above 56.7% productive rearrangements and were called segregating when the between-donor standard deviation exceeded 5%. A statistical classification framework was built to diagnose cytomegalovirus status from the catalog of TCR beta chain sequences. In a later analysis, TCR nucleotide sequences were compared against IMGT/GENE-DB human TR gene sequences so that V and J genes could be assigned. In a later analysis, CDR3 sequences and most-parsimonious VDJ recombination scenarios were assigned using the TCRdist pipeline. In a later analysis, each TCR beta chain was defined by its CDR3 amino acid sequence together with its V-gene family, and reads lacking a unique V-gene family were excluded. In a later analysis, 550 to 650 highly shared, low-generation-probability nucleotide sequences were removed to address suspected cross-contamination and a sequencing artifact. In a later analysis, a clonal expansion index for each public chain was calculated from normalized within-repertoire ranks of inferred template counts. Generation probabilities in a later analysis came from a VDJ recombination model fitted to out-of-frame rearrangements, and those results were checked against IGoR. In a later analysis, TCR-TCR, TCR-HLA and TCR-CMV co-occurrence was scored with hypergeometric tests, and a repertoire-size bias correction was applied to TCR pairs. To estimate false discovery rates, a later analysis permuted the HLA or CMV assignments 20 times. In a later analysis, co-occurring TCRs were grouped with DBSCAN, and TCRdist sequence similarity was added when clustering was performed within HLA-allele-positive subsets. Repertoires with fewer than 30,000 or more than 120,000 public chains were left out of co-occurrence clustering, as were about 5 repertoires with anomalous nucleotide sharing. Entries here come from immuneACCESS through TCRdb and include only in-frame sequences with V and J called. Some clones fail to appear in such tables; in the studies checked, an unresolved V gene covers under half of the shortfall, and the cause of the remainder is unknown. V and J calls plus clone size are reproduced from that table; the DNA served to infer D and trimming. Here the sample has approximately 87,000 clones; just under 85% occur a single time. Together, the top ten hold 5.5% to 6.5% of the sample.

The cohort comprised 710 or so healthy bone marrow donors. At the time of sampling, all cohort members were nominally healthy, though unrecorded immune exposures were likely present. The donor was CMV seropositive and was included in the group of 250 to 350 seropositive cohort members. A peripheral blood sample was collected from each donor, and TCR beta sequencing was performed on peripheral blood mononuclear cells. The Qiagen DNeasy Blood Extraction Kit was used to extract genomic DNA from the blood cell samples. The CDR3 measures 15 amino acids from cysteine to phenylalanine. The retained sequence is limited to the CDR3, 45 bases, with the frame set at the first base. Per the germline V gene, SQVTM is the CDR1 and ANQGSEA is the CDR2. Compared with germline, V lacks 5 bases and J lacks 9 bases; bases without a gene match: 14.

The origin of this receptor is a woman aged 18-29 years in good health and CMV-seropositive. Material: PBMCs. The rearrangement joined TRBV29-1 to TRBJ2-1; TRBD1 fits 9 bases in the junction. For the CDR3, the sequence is CSVPRVGQGRTEQFF. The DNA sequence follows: TGCAGCGTTCCCCGGGTAGGACAGGGGAGGACTGAGCAGTTCTTC.